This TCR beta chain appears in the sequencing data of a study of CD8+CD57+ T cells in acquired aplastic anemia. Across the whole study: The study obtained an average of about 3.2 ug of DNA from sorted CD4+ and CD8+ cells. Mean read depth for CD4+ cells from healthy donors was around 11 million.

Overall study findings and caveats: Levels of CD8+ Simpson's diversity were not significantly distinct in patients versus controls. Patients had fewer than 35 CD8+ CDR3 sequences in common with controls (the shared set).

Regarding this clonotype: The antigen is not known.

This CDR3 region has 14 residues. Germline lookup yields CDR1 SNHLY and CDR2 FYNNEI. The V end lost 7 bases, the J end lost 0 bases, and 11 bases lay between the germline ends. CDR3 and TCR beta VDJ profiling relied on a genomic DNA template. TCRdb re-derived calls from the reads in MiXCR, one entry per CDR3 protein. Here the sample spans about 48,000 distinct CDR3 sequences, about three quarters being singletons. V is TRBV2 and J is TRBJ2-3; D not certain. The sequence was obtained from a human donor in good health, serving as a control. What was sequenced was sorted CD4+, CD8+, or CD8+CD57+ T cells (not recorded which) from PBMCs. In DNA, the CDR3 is TGTGCCAGCACTGCGACCCCGAGCACAGATACGCAGTATTTT. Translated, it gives CASTATPSTDTQYF.